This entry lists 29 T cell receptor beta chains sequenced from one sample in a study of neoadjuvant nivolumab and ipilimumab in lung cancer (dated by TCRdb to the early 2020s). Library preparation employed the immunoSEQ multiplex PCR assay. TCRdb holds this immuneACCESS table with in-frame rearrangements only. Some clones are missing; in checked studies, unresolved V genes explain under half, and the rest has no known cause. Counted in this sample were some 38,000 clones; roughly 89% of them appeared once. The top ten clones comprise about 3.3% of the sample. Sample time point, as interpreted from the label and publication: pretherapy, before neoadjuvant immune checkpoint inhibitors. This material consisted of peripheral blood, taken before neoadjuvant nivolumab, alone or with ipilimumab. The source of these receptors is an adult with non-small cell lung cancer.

The CDR3 sequence: CAWSVAGTKNIQYF. CDR3 DNA: TGTGCCTGGAGTGTAGCAGGGACCAAAAACATTCAGTACTTC. The chain is built from TRBV30 and TRBJ2-4; possibly TRBD1 for D (5 bases). The V end lost 0 bases, the J end lost 2 bases, and 8 bases lay between the germline ends. The CDR3 totals 14 residues. CDR1 is GTSNPN, CDR2 SVGIG, per germline (reference sequence).

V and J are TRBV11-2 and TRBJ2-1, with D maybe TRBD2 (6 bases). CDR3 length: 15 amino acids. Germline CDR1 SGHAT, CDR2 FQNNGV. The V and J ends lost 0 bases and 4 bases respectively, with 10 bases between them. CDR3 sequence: CASSLDGGEYNEQFF. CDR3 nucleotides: TGTGCCAGCAGCTTAGACGGCGGGGAGTACAATGAGCAGTTCTTC.

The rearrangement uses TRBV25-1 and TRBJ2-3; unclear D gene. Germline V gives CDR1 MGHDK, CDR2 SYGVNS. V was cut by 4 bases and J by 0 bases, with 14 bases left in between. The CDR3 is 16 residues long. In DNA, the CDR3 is TGTGCCAGCAGTGTCTGGGCCCCCCCTAGCACAGATACGCAGTATTTT. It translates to CASSVWAPPSTDTQYF.

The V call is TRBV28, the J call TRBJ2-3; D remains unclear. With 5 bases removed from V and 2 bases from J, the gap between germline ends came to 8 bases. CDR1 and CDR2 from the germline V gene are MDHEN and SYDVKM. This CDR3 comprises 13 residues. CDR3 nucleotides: TGTGCCAGCAGTAGACCCCCCACAGATACGCAGTATTTT. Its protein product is CASSRPPTDTQYF. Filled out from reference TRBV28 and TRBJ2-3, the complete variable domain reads DVKVTQSSRYLVKRTGEKVFLECVQDMDHENMFWYRQDPGLGLRLIYFSYDVKMKEKGDIPEGYSVSREKKERFSLILESASTNQTSMYLCASSRPPTDTQYFGPGTRLTVL.

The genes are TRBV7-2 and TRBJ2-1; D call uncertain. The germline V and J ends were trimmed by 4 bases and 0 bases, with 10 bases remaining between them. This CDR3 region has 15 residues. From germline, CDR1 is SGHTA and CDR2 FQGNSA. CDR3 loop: CASSSGLVSYNEQFF. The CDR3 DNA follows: TGTGCCAGCAGCTCGGGTCTGGTCTCCTACAATGAGCAGTTCTTC.

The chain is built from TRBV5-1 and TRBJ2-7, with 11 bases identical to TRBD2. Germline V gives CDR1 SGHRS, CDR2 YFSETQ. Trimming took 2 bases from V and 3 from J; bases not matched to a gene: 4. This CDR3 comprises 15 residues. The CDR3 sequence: CASSLLAGDFYEQYF. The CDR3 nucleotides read TGCGCCAGCAGCTTACTAGCGGGGGATTTCTACGAGCAGTACTTC.

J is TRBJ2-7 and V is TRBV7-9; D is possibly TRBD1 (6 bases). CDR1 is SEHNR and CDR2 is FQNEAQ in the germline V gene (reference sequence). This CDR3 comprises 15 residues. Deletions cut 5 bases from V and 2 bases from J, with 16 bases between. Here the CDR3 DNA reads TGTGCCAGCAGCCATCGGGACATAAAAGCCTACGAGCAGTACTTC. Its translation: CASSHRDIKAYEQYF.

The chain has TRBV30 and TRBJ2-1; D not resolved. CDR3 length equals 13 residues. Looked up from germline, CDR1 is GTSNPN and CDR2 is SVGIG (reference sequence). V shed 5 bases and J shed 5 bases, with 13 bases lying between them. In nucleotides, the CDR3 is TGTGCCTGGGGTGGGCTATCCGACAATGAGCAGTTCTTC. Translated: CAWGGLSDNEQFF.

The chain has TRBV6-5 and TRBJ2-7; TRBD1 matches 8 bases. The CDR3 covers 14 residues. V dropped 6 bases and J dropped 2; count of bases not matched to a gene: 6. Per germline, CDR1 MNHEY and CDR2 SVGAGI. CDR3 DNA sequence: TGTGCCAGCAGGGCTGGACAGGGCACCTACGAGCAGTACTTC. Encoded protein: CASRAGQGTYEQYF.

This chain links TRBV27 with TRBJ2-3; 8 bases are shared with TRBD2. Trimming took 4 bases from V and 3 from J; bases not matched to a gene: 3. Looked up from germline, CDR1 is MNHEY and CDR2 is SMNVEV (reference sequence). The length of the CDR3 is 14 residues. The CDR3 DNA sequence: TGTGCCAGCAGTTCCGAGCGGGAGACAGATACGCAGTATTTT. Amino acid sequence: CASSSERETDTQYF.

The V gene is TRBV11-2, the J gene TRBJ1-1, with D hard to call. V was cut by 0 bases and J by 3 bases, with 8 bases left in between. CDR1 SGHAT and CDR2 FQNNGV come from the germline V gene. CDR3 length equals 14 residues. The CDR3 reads CASSLEPGYTEAFF. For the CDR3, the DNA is TGTGCCAGCAGCTTAGAGCCGGGATACACTGAAGCTTTCTTT.

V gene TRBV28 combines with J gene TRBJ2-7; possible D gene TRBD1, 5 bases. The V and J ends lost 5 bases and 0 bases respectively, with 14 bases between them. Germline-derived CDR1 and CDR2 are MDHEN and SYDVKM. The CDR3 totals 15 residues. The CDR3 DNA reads TGTGCCAGCAGTCCGTCCAAGGGGTCCTCCTACGAGCAGTACTTC. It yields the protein CASSPSKGSSYEQYF. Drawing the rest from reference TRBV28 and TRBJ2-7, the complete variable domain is DVKVTQSSRYLVKRTGEKVFLECVQDMDHENMFWYRQDPGLGLRLIYFSYDVKMKEKGDIPEGYSVSREKKERFSLILESASTNQTSMYLCASSPSKGSSYEQYFGPGTRLTVT.

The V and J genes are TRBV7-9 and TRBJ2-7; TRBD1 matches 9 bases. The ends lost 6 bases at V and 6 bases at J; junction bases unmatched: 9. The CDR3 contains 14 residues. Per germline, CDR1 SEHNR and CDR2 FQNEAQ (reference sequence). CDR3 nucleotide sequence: TGTGCCAGCAGATCCGGGACAGGGCGGCGCGAGCAGTACTTC. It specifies CASRSGTGRREQYF. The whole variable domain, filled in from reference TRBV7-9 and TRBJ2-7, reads DTGVSQNPRHKITKRGQNVTFRCDPISEHNRLYWYRQTLGQGPEFLTYFQNEAQLEKSRLLSDRFSAERPKGSFSTLEIQRTEQGDSAMYLCASRSGTGRREQYFGPGTRLTVT.

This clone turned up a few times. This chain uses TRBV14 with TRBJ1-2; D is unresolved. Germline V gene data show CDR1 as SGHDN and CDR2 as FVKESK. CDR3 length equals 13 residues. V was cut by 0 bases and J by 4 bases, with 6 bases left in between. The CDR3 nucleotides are TGTGCCAGCAGCCAAGACAGGTTCTATGGCTACACCTTC. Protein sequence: CASSQDRFYGYTF.

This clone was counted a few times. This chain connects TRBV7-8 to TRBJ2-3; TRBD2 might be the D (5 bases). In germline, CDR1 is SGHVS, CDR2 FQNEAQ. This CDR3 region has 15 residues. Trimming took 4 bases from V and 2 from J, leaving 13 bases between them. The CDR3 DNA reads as TGTGCCAGCAGCTCCCGACGACTAACCACAGATACGCAGTATTTT. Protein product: CASSSRRLTTDTQYF.

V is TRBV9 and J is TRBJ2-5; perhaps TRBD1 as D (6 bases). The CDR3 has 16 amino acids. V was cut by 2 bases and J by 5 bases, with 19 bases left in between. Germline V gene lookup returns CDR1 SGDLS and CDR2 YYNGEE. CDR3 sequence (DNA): TGTGCCAGCAGCGTGGGGGACACTACTTGGCGGGAGACCCAGTACTTC. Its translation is CASSVGDTTWRETQYF. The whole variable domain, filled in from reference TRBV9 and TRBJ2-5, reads DSGVTQTPKHLITATGQRVTLRCSPRSGDLSVYWYQQSLDQGLQFLIQYYNGEERAKGNILERFSAQQFPDLHSELNLSSLELGDSALYFCASSVGDTTWRETQYFGPGTRLLVL.

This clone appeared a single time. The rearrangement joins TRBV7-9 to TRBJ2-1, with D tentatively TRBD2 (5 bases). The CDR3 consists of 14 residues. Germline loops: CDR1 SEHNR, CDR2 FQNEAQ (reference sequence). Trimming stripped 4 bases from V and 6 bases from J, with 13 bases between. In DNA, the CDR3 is TGTGCCAGCAGCTACGGAGCGGTAACCAATGAGCAGTTCTTC. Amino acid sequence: CASSYGAVTNEQFF.

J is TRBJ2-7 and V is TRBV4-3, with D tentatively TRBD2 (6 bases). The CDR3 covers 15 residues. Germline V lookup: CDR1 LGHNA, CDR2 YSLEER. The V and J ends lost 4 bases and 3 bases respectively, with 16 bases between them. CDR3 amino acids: CASSPRWRAYYEQYF. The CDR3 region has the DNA TGCGCCAGCAGCCCCCGGTGGAGGGCTTACTACGAGCAGTACTTC.

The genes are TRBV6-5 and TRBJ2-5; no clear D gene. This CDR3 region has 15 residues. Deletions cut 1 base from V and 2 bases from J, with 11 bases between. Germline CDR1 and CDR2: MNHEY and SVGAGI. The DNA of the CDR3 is TGTGCCAGCAGTTACTGGGGTGGCACGCAAGAGACCCAGTACTTC. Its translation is CASSYWGGTQETQYF.

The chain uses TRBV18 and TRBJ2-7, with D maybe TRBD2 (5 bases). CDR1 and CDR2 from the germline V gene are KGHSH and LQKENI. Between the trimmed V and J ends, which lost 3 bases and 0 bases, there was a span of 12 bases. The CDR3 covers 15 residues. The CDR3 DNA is TGTGCCAGCTCACCTGGCGGGTGGGACTCCTACGAGCAGTACTTC. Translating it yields CASSPGGWDSYEQYF.

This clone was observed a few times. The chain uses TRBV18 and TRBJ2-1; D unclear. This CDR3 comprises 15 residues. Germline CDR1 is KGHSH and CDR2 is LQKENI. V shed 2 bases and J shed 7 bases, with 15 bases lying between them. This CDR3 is CASSPTRSGRNEQFF. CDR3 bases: TGTGCCAGCTCACCAACGAGGTCCGGTAGGAATGAGCAGTTCTTC.

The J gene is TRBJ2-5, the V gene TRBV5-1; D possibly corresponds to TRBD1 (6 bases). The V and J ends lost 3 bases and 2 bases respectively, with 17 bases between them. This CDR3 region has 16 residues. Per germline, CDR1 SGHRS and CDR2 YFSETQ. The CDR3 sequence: CASSSGQTEKQETQYF. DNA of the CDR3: TGCGCCAGCAGCTCCGGACAGACCGAGAAGCAAGAGACCCAGTACTTC.

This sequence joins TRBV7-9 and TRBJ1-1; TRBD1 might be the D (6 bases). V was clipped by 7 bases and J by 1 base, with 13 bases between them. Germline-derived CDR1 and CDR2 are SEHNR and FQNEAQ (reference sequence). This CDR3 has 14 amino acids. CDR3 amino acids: CASIEQGSNTEAFF. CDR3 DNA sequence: TGTGCCAGCATCGAACAGGGTTCGAACACTGAAGCTTTCTTT.

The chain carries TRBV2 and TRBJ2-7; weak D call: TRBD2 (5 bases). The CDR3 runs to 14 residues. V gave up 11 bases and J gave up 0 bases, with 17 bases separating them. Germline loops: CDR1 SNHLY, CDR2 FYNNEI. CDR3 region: CAGSGSESSYEQYF. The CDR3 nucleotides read TGTGCCGGCTCGGGATCAGAGAGCTCCTACGAGCAGTACTTC.

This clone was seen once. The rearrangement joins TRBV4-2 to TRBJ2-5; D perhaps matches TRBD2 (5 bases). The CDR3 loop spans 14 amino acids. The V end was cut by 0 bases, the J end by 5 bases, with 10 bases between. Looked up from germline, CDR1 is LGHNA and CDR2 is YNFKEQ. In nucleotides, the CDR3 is TGTGCCAGCAGCCAAGACAGGACTTACGAGACCCAGTACTTC. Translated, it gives CASSQDRTYETQYF.

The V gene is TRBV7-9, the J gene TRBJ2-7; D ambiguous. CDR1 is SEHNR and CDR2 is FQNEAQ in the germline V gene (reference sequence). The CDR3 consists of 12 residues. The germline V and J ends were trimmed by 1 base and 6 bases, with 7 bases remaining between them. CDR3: CASSLDMAEQYF. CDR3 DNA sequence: TGTGCCAGCAGCTTAGATATGGCCGAGCAGTACTTC.

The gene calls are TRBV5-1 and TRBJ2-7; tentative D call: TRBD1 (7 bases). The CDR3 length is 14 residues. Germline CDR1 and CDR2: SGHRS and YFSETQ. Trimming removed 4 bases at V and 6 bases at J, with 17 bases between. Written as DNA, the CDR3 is TGCGCCAGCAGCCTGGGGAGGCAGGGGGGCGAGCAGTACTTC. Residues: CASSLGRQGGEQYF.

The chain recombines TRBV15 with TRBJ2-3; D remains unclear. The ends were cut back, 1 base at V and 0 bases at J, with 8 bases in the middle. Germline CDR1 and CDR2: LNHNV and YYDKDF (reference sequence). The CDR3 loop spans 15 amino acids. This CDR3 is CATSRGRFSTDTQYF. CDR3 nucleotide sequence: TGTGCCACCAGCAGAGGCAGGTTCAGCACAGATACGCAGTATTTT.

The CDR3 loop is CAQSGANSYEQYF. CDR3 DNA: TGTGCGCAGAGTGGGGCCAACTCCTACGAGCAGTACTTC. This chain links TRBV30 with TRBJ2-7, with a tentative D call TRBD1 (5 bases). Germline V lookup: CDR1 GTSNPN, CDR2 SVGIG (reference sequence). The CDR3 loop spans 13 amino acids.